The source of this TCR beta chain is a study of control samples from healthy donors and cancer patients. Sequencing used immunoSEQ multiplex PCR; TCRdb keeps in-frame clones, though not all of them. The sample has under 75,000 clones, almost 85% seen once. V was trimmed by 2 bases and J by 4 bases, leaving 12 bases between them. CDR1 MGHRA and CDR2 YSYEKL come from the germline V gene. CDR3 length: 15 amino acids. This receptor was taken from a man aged 40-55 years in good health. The material sequenced was blood. This sequence joins TRBV4-1 and TRBJ2-1; D uncertain. In nucleotides, the CDR3 is TGCGCCAGCAGCCAATCCATCCAAGCTTACAATGAGCAGTTCTTC. Protein product: CASSQSIQAYNEQFF.